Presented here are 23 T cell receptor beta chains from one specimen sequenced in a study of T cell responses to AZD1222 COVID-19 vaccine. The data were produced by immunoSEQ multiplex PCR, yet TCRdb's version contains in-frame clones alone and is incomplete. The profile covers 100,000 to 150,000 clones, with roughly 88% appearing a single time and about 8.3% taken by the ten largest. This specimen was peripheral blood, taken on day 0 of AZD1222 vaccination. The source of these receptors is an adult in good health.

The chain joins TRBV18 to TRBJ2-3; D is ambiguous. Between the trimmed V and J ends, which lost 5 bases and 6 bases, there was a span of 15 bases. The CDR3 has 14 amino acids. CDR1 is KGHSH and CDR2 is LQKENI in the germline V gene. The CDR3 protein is CASSTAGSADTQYF. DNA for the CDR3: TGTGCCAGCTCAACGGCCGGGTCCGCGGATACGCAGTATTTT.

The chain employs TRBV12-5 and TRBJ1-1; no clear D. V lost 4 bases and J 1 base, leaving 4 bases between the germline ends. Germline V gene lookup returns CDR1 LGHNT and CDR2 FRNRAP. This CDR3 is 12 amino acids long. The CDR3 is CASGSENTEAFF. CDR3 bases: TGTGCTAGTGGTTCGGAGAACACTGAAGCTTTCTTT. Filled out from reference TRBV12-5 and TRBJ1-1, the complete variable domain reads DARVTQTPRHKVTEMGQEVTMRCQPILGHNTVFWYRQTMMQGLELLAYFRNRAPLDDSGMPKDRFSAEMPDATLATLKIQPSEPRDSAVYFCASGSENTEAFFGQGTRLTVV.

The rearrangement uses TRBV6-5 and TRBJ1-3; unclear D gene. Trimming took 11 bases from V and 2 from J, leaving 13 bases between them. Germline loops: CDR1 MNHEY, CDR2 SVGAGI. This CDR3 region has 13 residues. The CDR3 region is CAAEGITGNTIYF. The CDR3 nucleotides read TGTGCCGCCGAAGGGATTACTGGAAACACCATATATTTT.

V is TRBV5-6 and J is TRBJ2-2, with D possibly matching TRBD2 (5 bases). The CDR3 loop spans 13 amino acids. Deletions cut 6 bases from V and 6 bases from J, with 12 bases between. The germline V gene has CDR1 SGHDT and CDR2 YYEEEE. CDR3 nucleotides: TGTGCCAGCATCGGCGCGGGCCCCGGGGAGCTGTTTTTT. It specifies CASIGAGPGELFF. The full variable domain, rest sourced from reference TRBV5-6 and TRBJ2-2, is DAGVTQSPTHLIKTRGQQVTLRCSPKSGHDTVSWYQQALGQGPQFIFQYYEEEERQRGNFPDRFSGHQFPNYSSELNVNALLLGDSALYLCASIGAGPGELFFGEGSRLTVL.

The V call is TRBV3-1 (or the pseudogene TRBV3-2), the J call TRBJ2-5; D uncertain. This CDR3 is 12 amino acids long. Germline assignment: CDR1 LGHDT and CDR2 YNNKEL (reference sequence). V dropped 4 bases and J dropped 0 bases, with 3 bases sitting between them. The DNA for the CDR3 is TGTGCCAGCAGCCTGTACCAAGAGACCCAGTACTTC. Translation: CASSLYQETQYF.

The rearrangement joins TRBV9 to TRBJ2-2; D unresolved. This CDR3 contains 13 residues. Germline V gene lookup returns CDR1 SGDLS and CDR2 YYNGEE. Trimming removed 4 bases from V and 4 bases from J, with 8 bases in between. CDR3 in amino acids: CASSPHSTGELFF. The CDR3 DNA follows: TGTGCCAGCAGCCCTCACAGCACCGGGGAGCTGTTTTTT.

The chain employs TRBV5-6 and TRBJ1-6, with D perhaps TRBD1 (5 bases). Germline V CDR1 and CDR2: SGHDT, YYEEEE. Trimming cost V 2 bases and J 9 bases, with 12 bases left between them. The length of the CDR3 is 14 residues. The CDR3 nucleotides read TGTGCCAGCAGCTTCGGCAGGGCTACTTCACCCCTCCACTTT. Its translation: CASSFGRATSPLHF.

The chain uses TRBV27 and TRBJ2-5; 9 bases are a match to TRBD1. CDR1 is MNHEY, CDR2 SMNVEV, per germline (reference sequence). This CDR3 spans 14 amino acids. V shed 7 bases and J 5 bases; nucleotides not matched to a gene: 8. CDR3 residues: CASTGEDRGETQYF. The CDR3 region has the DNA TGTGCCAGCACCGGGGAGGACAGGGGTGAGACCCAGTACTTC.

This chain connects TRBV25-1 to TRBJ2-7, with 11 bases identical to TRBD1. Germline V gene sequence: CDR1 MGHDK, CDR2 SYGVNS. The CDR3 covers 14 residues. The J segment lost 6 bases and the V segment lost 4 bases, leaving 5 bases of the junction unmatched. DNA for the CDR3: TGTGCCAGCAGTGTGCGGACAGGGGGCGTCGAGCAGTACTTC. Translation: CASSVRTGGVEQYF.

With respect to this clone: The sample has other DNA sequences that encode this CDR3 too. This chain's CDR3 is CASSSAYEQYF. CDR3 DNA sequence: TGCGCCAGCAGCTCTGCCTACGAGCAGTACTTC. The V call is TRBV5-1, the J call TRBJ2-7; unclear D gene. This CDR3 is 11 amino acids long. Germline V gene sequence: CDR1 SGHRS, CDR2 YFSETQ. Trimming took off 3 bases at V and 2 bases at J, with 3 bases between the two ends.

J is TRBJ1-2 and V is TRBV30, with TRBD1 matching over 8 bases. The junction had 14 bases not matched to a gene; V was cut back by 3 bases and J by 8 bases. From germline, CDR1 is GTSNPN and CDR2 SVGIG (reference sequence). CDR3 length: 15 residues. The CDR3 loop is CAWSDEPRGRKGYTF. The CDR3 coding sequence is TGTGCCTGGAGCGATGAACCCAGGGGGCGTAAAGGCTACACCTTC. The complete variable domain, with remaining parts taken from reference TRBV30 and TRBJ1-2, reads SQTIHQWPATLVQPVGSPLSLECTVEGTSNPNLYWYRQAAGRGLQLLFYSVGIGQISSEVPQNLSASRPQDRQFILSSKKLLLSDSGFYLCAWSDEPRGRKGYTFGSGTRLTVV.

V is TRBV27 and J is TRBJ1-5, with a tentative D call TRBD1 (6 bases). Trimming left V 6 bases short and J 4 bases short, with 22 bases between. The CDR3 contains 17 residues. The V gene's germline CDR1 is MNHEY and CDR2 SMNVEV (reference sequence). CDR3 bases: TGTGCCAGCAGCCGACCTAGGGGGGACGGGGAAAATCAGCCCCAGCATTTT. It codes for CASSRPRGDGENQPQHF.

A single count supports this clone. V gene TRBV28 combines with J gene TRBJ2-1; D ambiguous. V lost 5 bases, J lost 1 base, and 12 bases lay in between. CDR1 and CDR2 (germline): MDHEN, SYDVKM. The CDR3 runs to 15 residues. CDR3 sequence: CASSPPPGSYNEQFF. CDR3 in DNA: TGTGCCAGCAGTCCCCCCCCCGGTTCCTACAATGAGCAGTTCTTC.

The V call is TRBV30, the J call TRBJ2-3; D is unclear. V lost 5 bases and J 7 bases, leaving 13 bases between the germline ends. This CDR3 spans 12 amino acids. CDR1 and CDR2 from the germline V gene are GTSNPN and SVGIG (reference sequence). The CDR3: CAWWRLGNTQYF. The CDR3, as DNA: TGTGCCTGGTGGAGACTGGGCAATACGCAGTATTTT.

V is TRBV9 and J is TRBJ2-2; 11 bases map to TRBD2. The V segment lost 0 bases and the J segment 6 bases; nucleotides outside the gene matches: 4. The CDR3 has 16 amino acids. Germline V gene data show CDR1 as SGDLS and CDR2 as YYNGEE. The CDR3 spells CASSVVLAGAPGELFF. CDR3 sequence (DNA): TGTGCCAGCAGCGTAGTACTAGCGGGAGCGCCCGGGGAGCTGTTTTTT.

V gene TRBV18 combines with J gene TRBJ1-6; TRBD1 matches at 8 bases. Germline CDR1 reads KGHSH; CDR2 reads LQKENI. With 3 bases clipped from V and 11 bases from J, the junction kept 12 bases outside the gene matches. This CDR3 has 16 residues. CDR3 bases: TGTGCCAGCTCACCCAGGACAGGGACTACTGGAACACCCCTCCACTTT. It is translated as CASSPRTGTTGTPLHF.

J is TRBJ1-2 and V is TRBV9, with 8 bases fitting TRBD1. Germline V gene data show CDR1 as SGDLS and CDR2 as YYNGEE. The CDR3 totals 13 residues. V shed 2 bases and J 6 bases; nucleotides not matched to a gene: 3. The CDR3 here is CASSVNRGNGYTF. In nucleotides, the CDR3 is TGTGCCAGCAGCGTCAACAGGGGGAATGGCTACACCTTC.

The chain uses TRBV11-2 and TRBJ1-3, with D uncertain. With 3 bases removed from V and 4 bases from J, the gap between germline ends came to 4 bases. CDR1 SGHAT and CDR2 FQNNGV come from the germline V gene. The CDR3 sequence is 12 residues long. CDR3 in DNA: TGTGCCAGCAGCTTGGAAGGAAACACCATATATTTT. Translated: CASSLEGNTIYF.

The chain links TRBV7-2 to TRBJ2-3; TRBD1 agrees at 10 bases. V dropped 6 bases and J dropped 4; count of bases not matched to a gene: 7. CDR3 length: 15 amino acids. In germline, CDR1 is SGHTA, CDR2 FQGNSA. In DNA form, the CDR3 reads TGTGCCAGCAGGGTAGGGACAGGGGATGCAGATACGCAGTATTTT. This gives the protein CASRVGTGDADTQYF.

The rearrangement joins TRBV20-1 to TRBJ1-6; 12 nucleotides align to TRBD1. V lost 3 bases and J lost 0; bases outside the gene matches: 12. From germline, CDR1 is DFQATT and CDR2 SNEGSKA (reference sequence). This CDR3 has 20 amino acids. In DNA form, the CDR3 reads TGCAGTGCTAGTGGGTCCGGGACAGGGGGCCCGAGCTCCTATAATTCACCCCTCCACTTT. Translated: CSASGSGTGGPSSYNSPLHF.

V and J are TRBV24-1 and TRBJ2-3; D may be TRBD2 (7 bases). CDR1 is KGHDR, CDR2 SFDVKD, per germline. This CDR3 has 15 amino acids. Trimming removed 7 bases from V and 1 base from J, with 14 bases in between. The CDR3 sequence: CATSPGGAGTDTQYF. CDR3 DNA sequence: TGTGCCACCAGCCCGGGGGGCGCGGGCACAGATACGCAGTATTTT.

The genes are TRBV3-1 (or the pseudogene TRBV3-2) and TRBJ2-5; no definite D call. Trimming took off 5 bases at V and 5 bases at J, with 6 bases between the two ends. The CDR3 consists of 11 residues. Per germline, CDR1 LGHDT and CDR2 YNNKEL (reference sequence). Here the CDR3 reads CASSAAETQYF. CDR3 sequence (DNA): TGTGCCAGCAGCGCCGCCGAGACCCAGTACTTC.

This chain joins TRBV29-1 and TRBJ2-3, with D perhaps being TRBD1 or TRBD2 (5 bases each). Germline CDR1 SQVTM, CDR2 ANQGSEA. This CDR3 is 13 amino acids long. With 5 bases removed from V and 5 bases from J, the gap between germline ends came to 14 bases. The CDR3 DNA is TGCAGCGTTTCGGGACGGGTGATAGATACGCAGTATTTT. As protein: CSVSGRVIDTQYF.